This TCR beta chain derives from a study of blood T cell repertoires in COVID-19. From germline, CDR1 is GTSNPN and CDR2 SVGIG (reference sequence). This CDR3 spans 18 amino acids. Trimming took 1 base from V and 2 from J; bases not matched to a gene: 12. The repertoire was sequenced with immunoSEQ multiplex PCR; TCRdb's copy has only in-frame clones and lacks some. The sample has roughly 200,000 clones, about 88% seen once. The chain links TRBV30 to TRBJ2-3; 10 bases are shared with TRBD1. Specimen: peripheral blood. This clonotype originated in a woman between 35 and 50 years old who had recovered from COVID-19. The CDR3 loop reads CAWSDTGTGVGVTDTQYF. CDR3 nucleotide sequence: TGTGCCTGGAGTGATACCGGGACAGGGGTTGGAGTCACAGATACGCAGTATTTT.